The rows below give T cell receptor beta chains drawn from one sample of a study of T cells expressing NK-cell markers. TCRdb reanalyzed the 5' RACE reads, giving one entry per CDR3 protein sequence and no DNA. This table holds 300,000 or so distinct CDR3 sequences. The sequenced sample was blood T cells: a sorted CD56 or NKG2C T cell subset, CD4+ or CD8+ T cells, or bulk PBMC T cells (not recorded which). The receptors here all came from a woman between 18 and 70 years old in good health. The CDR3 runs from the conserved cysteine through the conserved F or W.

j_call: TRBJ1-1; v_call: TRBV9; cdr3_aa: CASSASGSEAFF
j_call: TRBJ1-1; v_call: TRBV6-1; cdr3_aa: CASRKQGAGTEAFF
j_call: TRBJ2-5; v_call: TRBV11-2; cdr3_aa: CASSAQGAETQYF
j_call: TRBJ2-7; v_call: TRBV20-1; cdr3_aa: CSANLAPSYEQYF
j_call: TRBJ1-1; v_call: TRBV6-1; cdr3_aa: CASIRLGGTEAFF
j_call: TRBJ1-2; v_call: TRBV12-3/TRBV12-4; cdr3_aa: CASSSRDRGGYTF
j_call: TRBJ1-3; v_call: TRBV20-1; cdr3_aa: CAWTDRNTIYF
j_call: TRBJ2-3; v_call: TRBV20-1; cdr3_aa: CSAGTGRGTDTQYF
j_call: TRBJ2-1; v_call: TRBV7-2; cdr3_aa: CASYIPGQQYNEQFF
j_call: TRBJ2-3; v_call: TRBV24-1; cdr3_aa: CATTGRITDTQYF
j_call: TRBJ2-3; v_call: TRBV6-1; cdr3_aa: CASSRGRGDTQYF
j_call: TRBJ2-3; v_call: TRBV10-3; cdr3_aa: CAIKGQGRTDTQYF
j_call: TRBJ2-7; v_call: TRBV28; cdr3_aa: CASSFRASAMPYEQYF
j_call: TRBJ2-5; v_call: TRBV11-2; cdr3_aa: CASSLDGAGAETQYF
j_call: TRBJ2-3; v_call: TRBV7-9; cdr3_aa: CASSLRLAGTDTQYF
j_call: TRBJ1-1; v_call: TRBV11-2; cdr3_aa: CASSLGRHANTEAFF
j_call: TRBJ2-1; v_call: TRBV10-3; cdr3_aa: CAISGTSGMGAYNEQFF
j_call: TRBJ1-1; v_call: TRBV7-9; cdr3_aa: CASSLAQNTEAFF
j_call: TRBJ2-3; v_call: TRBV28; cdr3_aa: CASSLPLAGGTDTQYF
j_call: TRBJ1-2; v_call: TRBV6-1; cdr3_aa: CASSELPRGYGYTF
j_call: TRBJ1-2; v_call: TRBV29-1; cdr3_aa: CSAGQSINYGYTF
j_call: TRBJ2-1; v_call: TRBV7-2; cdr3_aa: CASSLTSVGEQFF
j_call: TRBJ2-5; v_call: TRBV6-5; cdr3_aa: CASSYSIAGGQETQYF
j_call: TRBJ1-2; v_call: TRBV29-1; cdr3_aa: CSVEDPKSSYGYTF
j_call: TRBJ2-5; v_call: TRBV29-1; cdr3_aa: CSVAAQYQETQYF
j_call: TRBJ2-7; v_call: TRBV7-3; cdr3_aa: CASSSQGGNEQYF
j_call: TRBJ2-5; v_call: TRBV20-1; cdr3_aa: CSAIPSWETQYF
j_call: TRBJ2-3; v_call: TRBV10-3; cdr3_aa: CAISRDQHSDTQYF
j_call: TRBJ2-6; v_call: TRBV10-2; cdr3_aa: CASKISGANVLTF
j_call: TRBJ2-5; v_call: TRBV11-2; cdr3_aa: CASSSSGGGGLETQYF
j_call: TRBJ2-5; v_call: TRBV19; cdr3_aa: CASSPFSQAGETQYF
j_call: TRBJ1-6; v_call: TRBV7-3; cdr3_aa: CASSGQAVNSPLHF
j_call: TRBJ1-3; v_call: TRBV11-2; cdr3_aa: CASSLRGWNTIYF
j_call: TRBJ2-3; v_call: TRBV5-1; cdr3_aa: CASSLEGGDTQYF
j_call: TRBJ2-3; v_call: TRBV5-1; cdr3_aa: CASSPGDPITDTQYF
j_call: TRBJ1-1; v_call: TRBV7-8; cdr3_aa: CASSLAPGGLNTEAFF
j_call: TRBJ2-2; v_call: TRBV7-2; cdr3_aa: CASSLQYAALFF
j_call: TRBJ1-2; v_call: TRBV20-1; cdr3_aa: CSARTPGTGKGYTF
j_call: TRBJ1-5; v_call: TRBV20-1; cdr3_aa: CSARDLLYSNQPQHF